The 23 T cell receptor beta chains below were found in one sample sequenced in a study of T-cell reconstitution after alpha-beta-depleted transplantation in children. TCRbeta library preparation incorporated unique molecular identifiers. Using its own MiXCR run on the PCR reads, TCRdb lists one record per CDR3 protein. Of tens of thousands of distinct CDR3 sequences listed, roughly 16% are singletons. The sequencing here drew on PBMCs, mostly from graft donor cells, taken 180 days after TCRalphabeta/CD19-depleted stem cell transplant. The receptors here all came from a male patient aged 2 to 10 who had a stem cell transplant for acute lymphoblastic leukemia, so the T cells may come from the graft donor.

This chain connects TRBV15 to TRBJ2-5; TRBD1 matches at 7 bases. CDR3 length: 16 amino acids. The germline V gene encodes CDR1 LNHNV and CDR2 YYDKDF (reference sequence). The ends lost 0 bases at V and 2 bases at J; junction bases unmatched: 6. CDR3 sequence (DNA): TGTGCCACCAGCAGAGATATAGGGGACAGTCAAGAGACCCAGTACTTC. Amino acids: CATSRDIGDSQETQYF.

This chain connects TRBV12-3 or TRBV12-4 to TRBJ2-1; D not resolved. This CDR3 has 13 residues. V gave up 1 base and J gave up 7 bases, with 8 bases separating them. The CDR3 here is CASSLVPWNEQFF. For the CDR3, the DNA is TGTGCCAGCAGTTTAGTCCCTTGGAATGAGCAGTTCTTC.

This clonotype occurred a few times. The gene calls are TRBV21-1 and TRBJ1-5; the table assigns TRBD1, which was not confirmed against the DNA. TRBV21-1 is a documented pseudogene. The length of the CDR3 is 16 residues. The CDR3, as DNA: TGTGCCAGCAGCAAAAGGCAGGGGAATAGCAATCAGCCCCAGCATTTT. Translation gives CASSKRQGNSNQPQHF.

Turning to this clonotype: A read error may be the cause here, since a much bigger clone is one base away. The chain joins TRBV7-9 to TRBJ2-2; the D gene is possibly TRBD2 (6 bases). The V gene's germline CDR1 is SEHNR and CDR2 FQNEAQ (reference sequence). The CDR3 is 13 residues long. The CDR3 sequence: CARRRTGTGGLFF. CDR3 sequence (DNA): TGTGCCAGGCGGCGGACGGGCACCGGGGGGCTGTTTTTT.

This clonotype was observed at least ten times. The J gene is TRBJ2-3, the V gene TRBV20-1, with 8 bases lining up with TRBD2. The length of the CDR3 is 14 residues. The V and J ends lost 5 bases and 4 bases, in that order; junction bases with no gene match: 8. Germline loops: CDR1 DFQATT, CDR2 SNEGSKA (reference sequence). CDR3 residues: CSAETGGPSDTQYF. CDR3 nucleotide sequence: TGCAGTGCTGAGACGGGGGGGCCATCAGATACGCAGTATTTT.

The CDR3 region has the DNA TGTGCCAGCAGCGTAGCGGGGGGGATTCAAGAGACCCAGTACTTC. Amino acids: CASSVAGGIQETQYF. The rearrangement joins TRBV3-1 to TRBJ2-5; 11 positions agree with TRBD2. The CDR3 runs to 15 residues. Germline values: CDR1 LGHDT, CDR2 YNNKEL (reference sequence). V trimming: 5 bases; J trimming: 2 bases; junction bases outside the gene matches: 4.

The V gene is TRBV19, the J gene TRBJ2-3; 7 nucleotides agree with TRBD1. V lost 8 bases to trimming and J lost 0 bases; unmatched junction nucleotides: 5. Germline-derived CDR1 and CDR2 are LNHDA and SQIVND (reference sequence). The CDR3 covers 14 residues. The CDR3 DNA follows: TGTGCCAGTTCGACAGGGCCCAGCACAGATACGCAGTATTTT. It yields the protein CASSTGPSTDTQYF.

The chain has TRBV7-2 and TRBJ2-3; D is uncertain. Germline V gene sequence: CDR1 SGHTA, CDR2 FQGNSA. Trimming took 6 bases from V and 6 from J, leaving 7 bases between them. There are 11 residues in the CDR3. The CDR3, as DNA: TGTGCCAGCAGTTGGGTGGATACGCAGTATTTT. Its protein is CASSWVDTQYF.

This clonotype was seen a handful of times. J is TRBJ2-7 and V is TRBV5-1; either TRBD1 or TRBD2 may supply D (6 bases each). CDR1 and CDR2 from the germline V gene are SGHRS and YFSETQ. V lost 1 base and J lost 6, with 17 bases in between. The CDR3 has 15 residues. The CDR3 DNA is TGCGCCAGCAGCTTGCCCGGGGGCTCAGTGGGCGAGCAGTACTTC. Encoded protein: CASSLPGGSVGEQYF.

The table lists this clonotype with many counts. The chain combines TRBV15 with TRBJ2-3, with 11 bases that match TRBD2. The V gene end was trimmed by 6 bases and the J gene end by 3 bases; junction bases not matched to a gene: 14. Germline CDR1 LNHNV, CDR2 YYDKDF (reference sequence). This CDR3 is 18 amino acids long. The CDR3 coding sequence is TGTGCCACCAGTTCGCTAGCGGGGGGCCCGGAGGGTACAGATACGCAGTATTTT. Protein product: CATSSLAGGPEGTDTQYF.

This clonotype was observed a handful of times. This rearrangement joins TRBV15 to TRBJ1-2; unclear D gene. Trimming took 0 bases from V and 3 from J, leaving 17 bases between them. Germline-derived CDR1 and CDR2 are LNHNV and YYDKDF (reference sequence). The CDR3 has 17 residues. CDR3 sequence (DNA): TGTGCCACCAGCAGAGATCGGGCAGCCTACGACGACTATGGCTACACCTTC. Amino acid sequence: CATSRDRAAYDDYGYTF.

The V and J genes are TRBV6-1 and TRBJ2-7; TRBD1 might be the D (6 bases). The ends were cut back, 6 bases at V and 2 bases at J, with 20 bases in the middle. Germline V gene sequence: CDR1 MNHNS, CDR2 SASEGT. The CDR3 covers 16 residues. CDR3 coding DNA: TGTGCCAGCAGGAGCCCCCTCCGGGACAAGACCTACGAGCAGTACTTC. Translated: CASRSPLRDKTYEQYF.

This clonotype was observed a few times. The V gene is TRBV10-3, the J gene TRBJ1-2; no definite D call. V lost 3 bases and J 2 bases, leaving 10 bases between the germline ends. Germline CDR1 is ENHRY and CDR2 is SYGVKD. The CDR3 loop spans 14 amino acids. CDR3 protein: CAISEFGSNYGYTF. The DNA of the CDR3 is TGTGCCATCAGTGAATTCGGATCAAACTATGGCTACACCTTC.

The chain couples TRBV12-3 or TRBV12-4 to TRBJ2-3; TRBD2 aligns across 11 bases. The CDR3 extends over 19 amino acids. Trimming took 7 bases from V and 6 from J; bases not matched to a gene: 21. The CDR3 sequence is CASTGTTSGGFRISDTQYF. The CDR3 DNA reads TGTGCCAGCACGGGAACCACTAGCGGGGGCTTCCGCATATCGGATACGCAGTATTTT.

Here the CDR3 DNA reads TGTGCAACCAAGGGGGCGGGGGTGACATACAATGAGCAGTTCTTC. This gives the protein CATKGAGVTYNEQFF. V and J are TRBV28 and TRBJ2-1; D tentatively fits TRBD1 or TRBD2 (7 bases each). CDR1 and CDR2 from the germline V gene are MDHEN and SYDVKM. The CDR3 spans 15 residues.

The rearrangement uses TRBV4-3 and TRBJ1-1; D remains ambiguous. The CDR3 consists of 15 residues. Germline CDR1 and CDR2: LGHNA and YSLEER. Trimming shortened V by 0 bases and J by 2 bases, and 10 bases separated the two germline ends. The CDR3 loop reads CASSQDYPFNTEAFF. In DNA, the CDR3 is TGCGCCAGCAGCCAAGATTACCCTTTTAACACTGAAGCTTTCTTT.

As to this clonotype: The germline gene is not matched at one end of the junction; a read error may be the cause. V and J are TRBV12-3 or TRBV12-4 and TRBJ2-6; no clear D gene. The CDR3 length is 18 residues. The CDR3 region is CACSFVGSGNSGANVLTF. The CDR3 nucleotides read TGTGCCTGCAGTTTTGTGGGGTCCGGAAACTCTGGGGCCAACGTCCTGACTTTC.

The chain has TRBV29-1 and TRBJ2-7; 8 bases line up with TRBD1. The CDR3 spans 15 residues. CDR1 and CDR2 from the germline V gene are SQVTM and ANQGSEA. Germline trimming cut 0 bases from V and 1 base from J; bases unmatched to any gene: 5. The CDR3 here is CSVEDTGQGSYEQYF. For the CDR3, the DNA is TGCAGCGTTGAAGATACAGGACAGGGTTCCTACGAGCAGTACTTC.

This clonotype has a count of ten or more. The rearrangement uses TRBV5-1 and TRBJ2-5; D not certain. The CDR3 has 14 residues. V was trimmed by 1 base and J by 2 bases, leaving 9 bases between them. Looked up from germline, CDR1 is SGHRS and CDR2 is YFSETQ. The CDR3 DNA follows: TGCGCCAGCAGCTTGATACAGCCTCAAGAGACCCAGTACTTC. This translates into CASSLIQPQETQYF.

At least ten counts were recorded for this clonotype. The chain uses TRBV29-1 and TRBJ1-2; D is ambiguous. There are 12 residues in the CDR3. Looked up from germline, CDR1 is SQVTM and CDR2 is ANQGSEA. Trimming removed 6 bases from V and 8 bases from J, with 16 bases in between. CDR3 protein: CSVIGEEVGYTF. DNA for the CDR3: TGCAGCGTCATTGGGGAAGAAGTGGGCTACACCTTC. The variable domain in full, completed from reference TRBV29-1 and TRBJ1-2, reads SAVISQKPSRDICQRGTSLTIQCQVDSQVTMMFWYRQQPGQSLTLIATANQGSEATYESGFVIDKFPISRPNLTFSTLTVSNMSPEDSSIYLCSVIGEEVGYTFGSGTRLTVV.

The rearrangement links TRBV5-5 to TRBJ2-2; D is possibly TRBD1 (5 bases). The germline CDR1 and CDR2 sequences are SGHKS and YYEKEE (reference sequence). The V gene lost 4 bases and the J gene lost 0 bases, with 16 bases spanning the gap. This CDR3 comprises 17 residues. This CDR3 reads CASSPPTGPSNTGELFF. The CDR3 coding sequence is TGTGCCAGCAGCCCCCCCACAGGACCTTCGAACACCGGGGAGCTGTTTTTT. Looking up the rest from reference TRBV5-5 and TRBJ2-2 gives the full variable domain: DAGVTQSPTHLIKTRGQQVTLRCSPISGHKSVSWYQQVLGQGPQFIFQYYEKEERGRGNFPDRFSARQFPNYSSELNVNALLLGDSALYLCASSPPTGPSNTGELFFGEGSRLTVL.

This clonotype was detected only a few times. The chain joins TRBV5-1 to TRBJ1-5; D perhaps matches TRBD1 (6 bases). CDR1 and CDR2 (germline): SGHRS, YFSETQ. The CDR3 runs to 15 residues. V dropped 0 bases and J dropped 8 bases, with 15 bases sitting between them. The CDR3 sequence is CASSLGTASGEPQHF. The CDR3 nucleotides read TGCGCCAGCAGCTTGGGGACAGCCTCGGGGGAGCCCCAGCATTTT. Complete variable domain (other parts from reference TRBV5-1 and TRBJ1-5): KAGVTQTPRYLIKTRGQQVTLSCSPISGHRSVSWYQQTPGQGLQFLFEYFSETQRNKGNFPGRFSGRQFSNSRSEMNVSTLELGDSALYLCASSLGTASGEPQHFGDGTRLSIL.

This clonotype showed up just a few times. The V gene is TRBV12-3 or TRBV12-4, the J gene TRBJ2-1; D not resolved. The CDR3 is 12 amino acids. V gave up 5 bases and J gave up 7 bases, with 9 bases separating them. The CDR3 DNA reads as TGTGCCAGCAGTACCACAGTGAATGAGCAGTTCTTC. It is translated as CASSTTVNEQFF.